This T cell receptor (beta chain) was documented in a study of cytomegalovirus exposure and HLA in healthy donors (dated by TCRdb to about 2017). Study-level background: In an earlier analysis of several hundred of the donors, 250 to 300 Gb of sequence data and 117 million unique TCR beta sequences from about 179 million T cells were reported. Roughly 300 gigabases of sequencing data and tens of millions of unique TCR sequences made up an early release that covered approximately 650 HLA-typed donors. Among the 398 genotyped donors, roughly 80% belonged to the genetic ancestry cluster associated with self-reported Caucasian donors. The study aimed to test whether signatures of past pathogen exposure could be identified by cataloging public T cell receptors. Using immunosequencing, the study profiled T cell repertoires from fewer than 850 subjects and related those repertoires to cytomegalovirus serostatus. In addition to the first cohort of 666 subjects, a separate validation cohort of approximately 130 different subjects was used. To predict cytomegalovirus infection status, the study combined high-throughput TCR immunosequencing, statistical association of individual TCRs with disease status, and machine learning. A later analysis re-analyzed previously published TCR beta repertoires from about 600 donors and added high-resolution HLA genotyping to study TCR occurrence patterns. In the later analysis, no new phenotypic data were used to find candidate immune exposures; instead, reliance was placed on TCR beta sequences and their occurrence across donors. An earlier analysis of 450 to 750 of the donors used high-throughput TCR beta sequencing to judge whether each TCR beta V gene segment behaved as functional or pseudogenic. Alongside the repertoire data, information on donor age, sex, ethnicity and CMV serostatus was compiled. A later genetic analysis used genome-wide SNP genotypes for about three fifths of the 666 donors, treating that subset as a discovery cohort. Every discovery cohort repertoire had been produced on one sequencing platform. HLA typing covered class I and class II loci at four-digit resolution. Typing coverage varied by locus: about 620-630 donors for A, B, C, DRB1 and DQB1; roughly 560 for DQA1; 600 to 610 for DPA1; around 450 for DPB1. A handful of DR-DQ haplotypes were treated as single units for association and clustering because of strong linkage in the cohort. Among 398 genotyped donors of the cohort, an average of approximately 250,000 unique TCR beta nucleotide sequences were sequenced per donor, approximately 20% of them non-productive. On the study overall, not on this receptor specifically: In a later analysis, most CMV-associated TCR beta chains were found to appear HLA-restricted, with HLA associations seemingly driven largely by CMV exposure. Assigning TCR associations to individual alleles was difficult when HLA alleles, especially DR and DQ, strongly co-occurred. A later genetic analysis reported fewer N-insertions in productive TCRs among donors in an Asian-associated ancestry cluster than the roughly 700-donor mean. A later analysis reported that several top co-occurrence clusters appeared linked to parvovirus B19, influenza, CMV and Epstein-Barr virus. Correlated functional status among segregating V segments might be attributable to linkage disequilibrium, but an unknown experimental factor could not be ruled out. Cytomegalovirus status was reported to be diagnosed by the classifier with high specificity and sensitivity in both the original and validation cohorts. Because HLA typing was missing for some donors at each locus, association tests included only the typed subset. An association between a missense DCLRE1C variant and V-gene and J-gene trimming of TCR beta chains was found in a later genetic analysis and replicated in an independent cohort. Because the 87-base-pair reads could not distinguish some IMGT-functional V segments, including TRBV6-2 and TRBV6-3, those segments were excluded. Specific HLA alleles were associated with 15,000 to 20,000 TCR beta sequences at a false discovery rate of 0.05 in a later analysis. A further reported finding was that TCR beta sequences accurately predicted the HLA-A and HLA-B alleles for most subjects in the first cohort. In vitro tests confirmed that three of the cytomegalovirus-associated TCR beta chains recognize cytomegalovirus antigens. In a later analysis, the rate of TCR association differed among HLA loci, with DRB1 alleles having the most associated TCRs and HLA-C alleles having the fewest. The earlier analysis of approximately 590 of the donors excluded approximately 17 rarely observed V segments, including chromosome 9 orphons, because counts were too low. While some public TCRs were present in many individuals, most TCR sequences turned up only very rarely across donors. Immune exposure information for the cohort was limited to CMV serostatus. It was suggested by the authors that the approach could potentially be generalized to other disease states and immunological phenotypes. Roughly uniform sequencing depth across donors was assumed in presence/absence analyses, although this assumption may not hold. In a later analysis, HLA-associated TCR beta chains were found to be more clonally expanded and to have lower generation probabilities than equally common non-associated chains. In an earlier analysis of approximately 590 of the donors, most TCR beta V segments appeared in productive rearrangements about 87% or about 30% of the time, broadly matching IMGT annotations. A group of highly shared sequence variants was considered likely to be a technical artifact of the sequencing pipeline. A total of fewer than 200 TCR beta chains were listed by the study as associated with cytomegalovirus. The cohort was sequenced for TCR beta chains only, and without alpha or paired-chain data the features that could be detected were limited.

V has 2 bases trimmed and J has 5 bases trimmed; junction bases matching no gene number 8. Its CDR3 holds 16 amino acids, cysteine through phenylalanine. Kept here is only the CDR3 DNA, which spans 48 bases and is read in frame from base 1. From a lookup of the germline V gene, CDR1 and CDR2 are MNHEY and SVGAGI. Libraries were built with the immunoSEQ multiplex PCR assay. For the multiplex PCR, a mixture combining 60 forward primers for TCR Vbeta segments and 13 reverse primers for TCR Jbeta segments was used. The CDR3 region of rearranged TCR beta genes was amplified from genomic DNA with a multiplex PCR assay. On the Illumina HiSeq System, the amplified TCR beta libraries were sequenced as 87-base-pair reads. Per the authors' processing: In a later analysis, tens of millions of unique TCR beta chains were counted across the 690 or so repertoires, and around 10 million of these chains were shared by at least two donors. To remove PCR and sequencing errors, raw reads were error-corrected and collapsed into unique sequences using a nearest-neighbor algorithm that merged closely related sequences. Alignment of CDR3 sequences to IMGT reference sequences was used to assign V, D and J gene segments. For a sequence to be retained, at least a six-nucleotide match to both a V gene segment and a J gene segment was required. A rearrangement was called productive if the CDR3 had no stop codons and remained in frame with V and J, and every other rearrangement was called non-productive. CDR3 was defined by IMGT convention, running from the second conserved V-encoded cysteine to the conserved J-encoded phenylalanine. The earlier analysis of about 530 of the donors excluded any sequence lacking an unambiguous match to a single V gene segment. In an earlier analysis of approximately 590 of the donors, a V segment was called functional when productive rearrangements were above 56.7%, and segregating when the standard deviation between donors exceeded 5%. A statistical classification framework was built for diagnosing cytomegalovirus status from the catalog of TCR beta chain sequences. V and J gene assignment, in a later analysis, came from comparing TCR nucleotide sequences with IMGT/GENE-DB human TR gene sequences. Using the TCRdist pipeline, a later analysis assigned CDR3 sequences along with most-parsimonious VDJ recombination scenarios. In a later analysis, each TCR beta chain was defined by its CDR3 amino acid sequence together with its V-gene family, and reads lacking a unique V-gene family were excluded. To address suspected cross-contamination and a sequencing artifact, a later analysis removed over 500 highly shared, low-generation-probability nucleotide sequences. In a later analysis, a clonal expansion index was calculated for each public chain from normalized within-repertoire ranks of inferred template counts. A later analysis computed generation probabilities with a VDJ recombination model fitted to out-of-frame rearrangements, and checked the results against IGoR. In a later analysis, TCR-TCR, TCR-HLA and TCR-CMV co-occurrence was scored with hypergeometric tests, and a repertoire-size bias correction was applied to TCR pairs. False discovery rates were estimated in a later analysis by permuting HLA or CMV assignments 20 times. In a later analysis, co-occurring TCRs were grouped using DBSCAN, and TCRdist sequence similarity was added for clustering within HLA-allele-positive subsets. Repertoires with fewer than 30,000 or more than 120,000 public chains were left out of co-occurrence clustering, as were five repertoires with anomalous nucleotide sharing. In TCRdb, the immuneACCESS table is reduced to in-frame sequences with V and J assigned. These tables do not hold every clone; where another copy was compared, an unresolved V gene accounts for under half, and the others remain unexplained. V and J calls and clone size are given by that table; D and trimming were obtained from the DNA. The sample table shows 90,000 to 130,000 clones, and less than 85% are seen once. The ten top clones hold around 15% of the sample.

The cohort comprised more than 550 healthy bone marrow donors. All cohort members were sampled while nominally healthy, although unrecorded immune exposures were likely present. The donor was CMV seropositive and was included in the group of 250 to 300 seropositive cohort members. A peripheral blood sample was provided by each donor, and peripheral blood mononuclear cells were used for TCR beta sequencing. The Qiagen DNeasy Blood Extraction Kit was used to extract genomic DNA from the blood cell samples. This clone was detected only a few times. Its antigen target is currently unknown. Base qualities are not at hand, and no much larger clone is one base apart.

Recombination joined TRBV6-5 with TRBJ1-2; 10 middle bases align to TRBD1. The TCR comes from a man aged 25 to 40 in good health and CMV-seropositive. The material sequenced was PBMCs. The DNA reads as follows: TGTGCCAGCAGTTACCTCCGGACAGGGGGAGGGTATGGCTACACCTTC. Translated, it gives CASSYLRTGGGYGYTF.